This entry describes one T cell receptor (beta chain). Its antigen is as yet unknown. The data were obtained in a study of cytomegalovirus exposure and HLA in healthy donors. Sequencing used immunoSEQ multiplex PCR; TCRdb keeps in-frame clones, though not all of them. The table records fewer than 350,000 clones, roughly 90% of them present only once. Findings of the study overall: While the bulk of TCR sequences proved rare, some public TCRs turned up in many donors.

CDR1 and CDR2 (germline): MGHDK, SYGVNS. This CDR3 contains 14 residues. The J segment lost 5 bases and the V segment lost 4 bases, leaving 5 bases of the junction unmatched. This sequence was found in a woman younger than 30 in good health and CMV-seronegative. This chain connects TRBV25-1 to TRBJ1-5; 7 bases are a match to TRBD1. The sample was PBMCs. In DNA form, the CDR3 reads TGTGCCAGCAGTGGAGACAGGGATGATCAGCCCCAGCATTTT. Residues: CASSGDRDDQPQHF.